These T cell receptor beta chains were read from a single sample in a study of blood T cell repertoires in COVID-19. Sequencing was performed with immunoSEQ multiplex PCR; in TCRdb, only in-frame clones are kept and a portion is missing. The table has more than 80,000 clones, approximately 86% seen once. Sequenced sample: peripheral blood. The receptor source for this set is a man older than 75 with acute or convalescent COVID-19. CDR3s include the opening cysteine and the closing phenylalanine or tryptophan. Fields, in order: clone size, J gene, D gene, V gene, CDR3 DNA, CDR3 protein. D genes are given only for firm matches. Clone size is given for some rows only: seen once, a few or many times, or a class if the clone is expanded.

clone_size: once; j_call: TRBJ2-7; d_call: TRBD2; v_call: TRBV7-2; cdr3_nt: TGTGCCAGCAGCTTGGGACTAGCTACGACCTACGAGCAGTACTTC; cdr3_aa: CASSLGLATTYEQYF
clone_size: once; j_call: TRBJ2-5; d_call: TRBD2; v_call: TRBV28; cdr3_nt: TGTGCCAGTCATGCGGGGGAATATCAAGAGACCCAGTACTTC; cdr3_aa: CASHAGEYQETQYF
clone_size: -; j_call: TRBJ2-1; d_call: TRBD2; v_call: TRBV19; cdr3_nt: TGTGCCAGTAGCACAAGACTCTCTCTAGCGGGAGTTGCGGTTAATGAGCAGTTCTTC; cdr3_aa: CASSTRLSLAGVAVNEQFF
clone_size: few; j_call: TRBJ2-1; d_call: TRBD2; v_call: TRBV5-1; cdr3_nt: TGCGCCAGCAGCTTGGGACTAGCGGGAGGGACCGATGAGCAGTTCTTC; cdr3_aa: CASSLGLAGGTDEQFF
clone_size: -; j_call: TRBJ2-1; d_call: TRBD2; v_call: TRBV5-1; cdr3_nt: TGCGCCAGCAGCTTGGCGCCACTAGCGGACAATGAGCAGTTCTTC; cdr3_aa: CASSLAPLADNEQFF
clone_size: -; j_call: TRBJ2-1; d_call: TRBD2; v_call: TRBV28; cdr3_nt: TGTGCCAGCACCGTCGGCGGGAGACTCTACAATGAGCAGTTCTTC; cdr3_aa: CASTVGGRLYNEQFF
clone_size: -; j_call: TRBJ1-4; d_call: -; v_call: TRBV28; cdr3_nt: TGTGCCAGCAGTTTAGGGGGCAGTCGGGAAAAACTGTTTTTT; cdr3_aa: CASSLGGSREKLFF
clone_size: -; j_call: TRBJ1-2; d_call: -; v_call: TRBV9; cdr3_nt: TGTGCCAGCAGCGCCCAGGGACTTTTCTATGGCTACACCTTC; cdr3_aa: CASSAQGLFYGYTF
clone_size: -; j_call: TRBJ1-2; d_call: -; v_call: TRBV27; cdr3_nt: TGTGCCAGCAGTTTTAACGGTAACTATGGCTACACCTTC; cdr3_aa: CASSFNGNYGYTF
clone_size: -; j_call: TRBJ2-1; d_call: TRBD2; v_call: TRBV11-1; cdr3_nt: TGTGCCAGCAGCTTAAGCTCGGGAGGCCTTTACAATGAGCAGTTCTTC; cdr3_aa: CASSLSSGGLYNEQFF
clone_size: -; j_call: TRBJ1-5; d_call: TRBD1; v_call: TRBV10-1; cdr3_nt: TGCGCCAGCCCGGACAGGGGGCCTCTAGAGCCCCAGCATTTT; cdr3_aa: CASPDRGPLEPQHF
clone_size: once; j_call: TRBJ2-7; d_call: TRBD1; v_call: TRBV30; cdr3_nt: TGTGCCTGGGGAGCAGGGGGCGGATACTACGAGCAGTACTTC; cdr3_aa: CAWGAGGGYYEQYF
clone_size: -; j_call: TRBJ1-6; d_call: -; v_call: TRBV18; cdr3_nt: TGTGCCAGCTCACCACGGTCTAAGAGCTCCTATAATTCACCCCTCCACTTT; cdr3_aa: CASSPRSKSSYNSPLHF
clone_size: -; j_call: TRBJ1-5; d_call: -; v_call: TRBV19; cdr3_nt: TGTGCCAGTAGTATCGACAGTGCCAAGAGCAATCAGCCCCAGCATTTT; cdr3_aa: CASSIDSAKSNQPQHF
clone_size: few; j_call: TRBJ1-6; d_call: TRBD1; v_call: TRBV4-1; cdr3_nt: TGCGCCAGCAGCCGGACAGGGTTGAATTCACCCCTCCACTTT; cdr3_aa: CASSRTGLNSPLHF
clone_size: -; j_call: TRBJ1-1; d_call: -; v_call: TRBV11-2; cdr3_nt: TGTGCCAGCAGCTTCCCGACAGGTACAGTCAACACTGAAGCTTTCTTT; cdr3_aa: CASSFPTGTVNTEAFF
clone_size: -; j_call: TRBJ1-6; d_call: -; v_call: TRBV28; cdr3_nt: TGTGCCAGCAGTTTATTCCCGTCGAGCTCCTATAATTCACCCCTCCACTTT; cdr3_aa: CASSLFPSSSYNSPLHF
clone_size: -; j_call: TRBJ1-2; d_call: -; v_call: TRBV28; cdr3_nt: TGTGCCAGCAGTTCAGGGGTGATGGCCGTAGGGTACACCTTC; cdr3_aa: CASSSGVMAVGYTF
clone_size: -; j_call: TRBJ2-7; d_call: TRBD1; v_call: TRBV5-4; cdr3_nt: TGTGCCAGCAGCTTGGGGGGCAGGGGGCGCGTCTACGAGCAGTACTTC; cdr3_aa: CASSLGGRGRVYEQYF
clone_size: -; j_call: TRBJ2-7; d_call: TRBD1; v_call: TRBV6-1; cdr3_nt: TGTGCCAGCAGTGATACCGGGACAGGGGGCTCCTACGAGCAGTACTTC; cdr3_aa: CASSDTGTGGSYEQYF
clone_size: -; j_call: TRBJ1-2; d_call: TRBD1; v_call: TRBV29-1; cdr3_nt: TGCAGCGTTGCTACGGGACAGGCTTATGGCTACACCTTC; cdr3_aa: CSVATGQAYGYTF
clone_size: once; j_call: TRBJ1-3; d_call: -; v_call: TRBV15; cdr3_nt: TGTGCCACCAGCAGAGATCTTTCAGGGTTTGGAAACACCATATATTTT; cdr3_aa: CATSRDLSGFGNTIYF
clone_size: -; j_call: TRBJ2-7; d_call: TRBD2; v_call: TRBV28; cdr3_nt: TGTGCCAGCAGGCGGGGGGCTTCGAGCGGGACCGACTACGAGCAGTACTTC; cdr3_aa: CASRRGASSGTDYEQYF
clone_size: -; j_call: TRBJ1-4; d_call: TRBD1; v_call: TRBV9; cdr3_nt: TGTGCCAGCAGCGTAGGGACAGGGACTAATGAAAAACTGTTTTTT; cdr3_aa: CASSVGTGTNEKLFF
clone_size: -; j_call: TRBJ2-1; d_call: -; v_call: TRBV5-1; cdr3_nt: TGCGCCAGCAGCTCGGAGGGCCCCTACAATGAGCAGTTCTTC; cdr3_aa: CASSSEGPYNEQFF
clone_size: -; j_call: TRBJ1-5; d_call: TRBD1; v_call: TRBV7-2; cdr3_nt: TGTGCCAGCAGCTTAAGGCGGGTAGGGGGCTTCAATCAGCCCCAGCATTTT; cdr3_aa: CASSLRRVGGFNQPQHF
clone_size: -; j_call: TRBJ1-3; d_call: -; v_call: TRBV25-1; cdr3_nt: TGTGCCAGCAGTGTGGCGGGAGGGGCGAGCTCTGGAAACACCATATATTTT; cdr3_aa: CASSVAGGASSGNTIYF